The rows below give T cell receptor beta chains drawn from one sample of a study of PD-L1 blockade in urothelial cancer. This table comes from immunoSEQ multiplex PCR, and its TCRdb copy is limited to in-frame clones, with some not included. The table includes some 47,000 clones, approximately 82% detected once. This sample comprised PBMCs, obtained around atezolizumab (anti-PD-L1) treatment. All receptors come from a man in his 70s with urothelial cancer. Each CDR3 is given with its conserved first and last residue. D genes are given only for firm matches. Expanded clones are given a class, and other clones once, few, many or no size at all.

V	size	D	J	DNA	CDR3
TRBV14	-	TRBD1	TRBJ1-1	TGTGCCAGCAGACCCCGTCAGGGGGCGGTCGACCGGAACACTGAAGCTTTCTTT	CASRPRQGAVDRNTEAFF
TRBV7-3	-	TRBD1	TRBJ1-2	TGTGCCAGCAGCTTAGGGGGACAGGGGAAATATGGCTACACCTTC	CASSLGGQGKYGYTF
TRBV28	-	-	TRBJ1-1	TGTGCCAGCAGTTTAGGGCAGGTGAACACTGAAGCTTTCTTT	CASSLGQVNTEAFF
TRBV9	-	-	TRBJ2-7	TGTGCCAGCAGCCGTGCACCCGGGACAACCTACGAGCAGTACTTC	CASSRAPGTTYEQYF
TRBV28	-	TRBD1	TRBJ2-2	TGTGCCAGCAGTTTTAATGGACAGGGGTACACCGGGGAGCTGTTTTTT	CASSFNGQGYTGELFF
TRBV6-5	-	-	TRBJ2-5	TGTGCCAGCAGTTTTTCGGAGACCCAGTACTTC	CASSFSETQYF
TRBV7-8	medium-sized	-	TRBJ1-6	TGTGCCAGCAGCTTAGAGATCACAACCTATAATTCACCCCTCCACTTT	CASSLEITTYNSPLHF
TRBV5-5	-	TRBD1	TRBJ1-5	TGTGCCAGCAGCCCGACAGGGGGCAATCAGCCCCAGCATTTT	CASSPTGGNQPQHF
TRBV7-3	-	-	TRBJ2-5	TGTGCCAGCAGCTCCTCAGGGGCAGGAGAGACCCAGTACTTC	CASSSSGAGETQYF
TRBV7-2	-	-	TRBJ1-3	TGTGCCAGCAGCACGACAGGCCTAGGAAACACCATATATTTT	CASSTTGLGNTIYF
TRBV28	-	TRBD2	TRBJ2-3	TGTGCCAGCAGTCTACTAGCGGGACCCCGTCTACGCACAGATACGCAGTATTTT	CASSLLAGPRLRTDTQYF
TRBV5-1	once	TRBD1	TRBJ1-2	TGCGCCAGCAGCCCCCGACAGGGGGACGAGACTTATGGCTACACCTTC	CASSPRQGDETYGYTF
TRBV21-1	-	-	TRBJ1-4	TGTGCCAGTCGAGACGAAAAAGAGGTTTTT	CASRDEKEVF
TRBV6-1	once	-	TRBJ2-7	TGTGCCAGCAGTGAAAAGGTGTCGGAGGGGGGGTACGAGCAGTACTTC	CASSEKVSEGGYEQYF
TRBV19	-	TRBD1	TRBJ1-1	TGTGCCAGTAGTACTTGGCAGGGGGGCATGAACACTGAAGCTTTCTTT	CASSTWQGGMNTEAFF
TRBV5-1	-	-	TRBJ1-4	TGCGCCAGCAGCTTGGTGGCGGGTCGGGATGAAAAACTGTTTTTT	CASSLVAGRDEKLFF
TRBV19	-	-	TRBJ1-5	TGTGCCAGTACAATGGAGGGGACCGGCAATCAGCCCCAGCATTTT	CASTMEGTGNQPQHF
TRBV25-1	-	-	TRBJ2-1	TGTGCCAGCAGTGAATTGGAGGGAGGTAGCAATGAGCAGTTCTTC	CASSELEGGSNEQFF
TRBV6-5	-	-	TRBJ1-3	TGTGCCAGCGCTGGAGGGGATCGGACCATATATTTT	CASAGGDRTIYF
TRBV11-1	-	TRBD1	TRBJ1-2	TGTGCCAGCAGCGCCCGGGACAGACCTCCCTATGGCTACACCTTC	CASSARDRPPYGYTF
TRBV5-1	-	-	TRBJ2-3	TGCGCCAGCAGCTATAGAGAGTCGAATACGCAGTATTTT	CASSYRESNTQYF
TRBV7-6	once	-	TRBJ1-2	TGTGCCAGCAGCCAGGATAACTATGGCTACACCTTC	CASSQDNYGYTF
TRBV7-6	once	TRBD2	TRBJ2-7	TGTGCCAGCAGCTTAGCGGCCAGCGGGACCTACGAGCAGTACTTC	CASSLAASGTYEQYF
TRBV5-1	-	-	TRBJ2-1	TGCGCCAGCAGCTTGGGGGGAGTTCAGAATGAGCAGTTCTTC	CASSLGGVQNEQFF
TRBV7-3	-	TRBD2	TRBJ2-3	TGTGCCAGCAGCTTAGCGGGAGAAGCAGATACGCAGTATTTT	CASSLAGEADTQYF
TRBV1	-	-	TRBJ2-2	TGCACCAGCAGCCGGGGGCCAGCGGGGGGGCCGGGCACCGGGGAGCTGTTTTTT	CTSSRGPAGGPGTGELFF
TRBV5-1	-	TRBD2	TRBJ2-1	TGCGCCAGCAGCCATAGCGGGGGAATAGAGCAGTTCTTC	CASSHSGGIEQFF
TRBV29-1	-	-	TRBJ2-7	TGCAGCGTTGGGACAGACTCCTACGAGCAGTACTTC	CSVGTDSYEQYF
TRBV19	-	-	TRBJ2-3	TGTGCCAGTAGTATGGAACAGGGCACAGATACGCAGTATTTT	CASSMEQGTDTQYF
TRBV7-9	-	-	TRBJ1-2	TGTGCCAGCAGTTTAGGGCGGCCTATCCATGGCTACACCTTC	CASSLGRPIHGYTF
TRBV18	-	-	TRBJ2-7	TGTGCCAGCTCACCACGAGGGATGTACGAGCAGTACTTC	CASSPRGMYEQYF
TRBV6-5	-	TRBD2	TRBJ2-1	TGTGCCAGCAGTGGTCGGCTAGCGGGAGCCGAGCAGTTCTTC	CASSGRLAGAEQFF
TRBV5-1	-	TRBD2	TRBJ2-3	TGCGCCAGCAGCTTAAGGGAGGGCCAAGATACGCAGTATTTT	CASSLREGQDTQYF
TRBV19	-	-	TRBJ1-4	TGTGCCAGTAGTATGACCGGGACAAGAAATGAAAAACTGTTTTTT	CASSMTGTRNEKLFF
TRBV29-1	-	TRBD2	TRBJ2-7	TGCAGCGTTGAATTGCCTAGCGGGGGCTACGAGCAGTACTTC	CSVELPSGGYEQYF
TRBV7-9	-	TRBD1	TRBJ1-5	TGTGCCAGCAGCTACGAGACAGGGGGCCATCAGCCCCAGCATTTT	CASSYETGGHQPQHF
TRBV30	-	-	TRBJ1-4	TGTGCCTGGAGTGGGGGCACCAACGGGGAAAAACTGTTTTTT	CAWSGGTNGEKLFF
TRBV9	-	TRBD2	TRBJ2-1	TGTGCCAGCAGCGTGCTCTATAGCGGGACGCAGTTCTTC	CASSVLYSGTQFF
TRBV9	-	-	TRBJ1-1	TGTGCCAGCAGCGGGCGACAGGCACCGGGAAACACTGAAGCTTTCTTT	CASSGRQAPGNTEAFF
TRBV7-9	-	-	TRBJ1-4	TGTGCCAGCAGCTACCTATCAGGGGCAACTAATGAAAAACTGTTTTTT	CASSYLSGATNEKLFF
TRBV5-1	-	TRBD1	TRBJ2-7	TGCGCCAGCAGCTTCGACAGGGCTAACTCCTACGAGCAGTACTTC	CASSFDRANSYEQYF
TRBV10-3	-	-	TRBJ2-3	TGTGCCATCAGTGATAGCCCATCTAGCACAGATACGCAGTATTTT	CAISDSPSSTDTQYF
TRBV2	once	TRBD2	TRBJ2-1	TGTGCCAGCAGTGAAGAGGCGGGAGGGACCTACAATGAGCAGTTCTTC	CASSEEAGGTYNEQFF
TRBV9	-	-	TRBJ2-1	TGTGCCAGCAGCGCCCTACCCCAGGGCTCCTACAATGAGCAGTTCTTC	CASSALPQGSYNEQFF
TRBV28	-	-	TRBJ1-5	TGTGCCAGCAAAGGGGGCAATCAGCCCCAGCATTTT	CASKGGNQPQHF
TRBV7-6	-	TRBD2	TRBJ2-1	TGTGCCAGCAGCGCAGGACTAGCGGGAGGGAGCTCCTACAATGAGCAGTTCTTC	CASSAGLAGGSSYNEQFF
TRBV6-5	-	TRBD1	TRBJ2-1	TGTGCCAGCGCGAGGAGGACAGGTGGATACAATGAGCAGTTCTTC	CASARRTGGYNEQFF
TRBV4-2	-	TRBD2	TRBJ2-3	TGTGCCAGCAGCCAAACTAGCGGAAACACAGATACGCAGTATTTT	CASSQTSGNTDTQYF